This is a list of T cell receptor beta chains from one sample in a study of metastatic and nonmetastatic thyroid tumors. With MiXCR, TCRdb reprocessed the PCR reads. Among 15,000 to 20,000 clones listed, around 35% were seen once. Sequencing used tumor tissue. The origin of the receptors is a female donor with papillary thyroid cancer or a benign thyroid nodule (not recorded which). Some clones in this sample may be carry-over from other donors' samples. Both conserved end residues are part of each CDR3. A D gene is named only where the DNA matches it firmly. Clone size is shown for a subset of rows, as once, few, many or a class of expanded clone.

abundance,j_gene,v_gene,d_gene,len,CDR3nt,CDR3aa
few,TRBJ2-1,TRBV2,TRBD2,15,TGTGCCAGCAGTGGACTTAGCGGGGGGGCCGTTGAGCAGTTCTTC,CASSGLSGGAVEQFF
.,TRBJ1-4,TRBV9,.,18,TGTGCCAGCAGCGCTTCGCCCCTCATGGACAGCAATAATGAAAAACTGTTTTTT,CASSASPLMDSNNEKLFF
medium-sized,TRBJ1-2,TRBV19,TRBD1,18,TGTGCCAGTAGTAAATCTCCCGGGACAGGGGCCTACTGGGCTGGCTACACCTTC,CASSKSPGTGAYWAGYTF
.,TRBJ2-1,TRBV30,TRBD2,14,TGTGCCTGGAGTGGGACTAGCGGGAGCACTGAGCAGTTCTTC,CAWSGTSGSTEQFF
few,TRBJ2-7,TRBV28,TRBD1,16,TGTGCCAGCAGTCCCAGGACAGGGGGGCTGCAATACGAGCAGTACTTC,CASSPRTGGLQYEQYF
.,TRBJ2-3,TRBV7-3,TRBD1,14,TGTGCCAGCAGCTCCCGGGACAGGGCAGATACGCAGTATTTT,CASSSRDRADTQYF
many,TRBJ1-2,TRBV2,.,12,TGTGCCAGCACCTGGGAGACAGAGGGCTACACCTTC,CASTWETEGYTF
.,TRBJ2-7,TRBV5-1,TRBD2,16,TGCGCCAGCAGGGCAGTAGCGGGAGAGGGTTCCTACGAGCAGTACTTC,CASRAVAGEGSYEQYF
.,TRBJ2-7,TRBV20-1,.,13,TGCAGTGCTAGGGACTATACCGGCTACGAGCAGTACTTC,CSARDYTGYEQYF
many,TRBJ2-2,TRBV4-1,TRBD2,18,TGCGCCAGCAGCCGCGAGGAGGCTAGCGGGGGGAGCACCGGGGAGCTGTTTTTT,CASSREEASGGSTGELFF
few,TRBJ2-7,TRBV12-3/TRBV12-4,TRBD2,14,TGTGCCAGCAGTCCTAGCGGGAGGGCACTCGAGCAGTACTTC,CASSPSGRALEQYF
.,TRBJ1-4,TRBV4-1,.,16,TGCGCCAGCAGCCAAGATGGGGGGACAACTAATGAAAAACTGTTTTTT,CASSQDGGTTNEKLFF
many,TRBJ1-1,TRBV18,TRBD1,13,TGTGCCAGCTCACCGACAGGGTTGACTGAAGCTTTCTTT,CASSPTGLTEAFF
.,TRBJ1-1,TRBV18,.,15,TGTGCCAGCTCACCTTCTACCAGGGGGAACACTGAAGCTTTCTTT,CASSPSTRGNTEAFF
medium-sized,TRBJ2-7,TRBV20-1,TRBD2,16,TGCAGTGCTAGAGGGCTAGCGGGGGGACGATCCTACGAGCAGTACTTC,CSARGLAGGRSYEQYF
few,TRBJ1-4,TRBV6-1,.,15,TGTGCCGGCAGCCTTACAGCTTCAACTAATGAAAAACTGTTTTTT,CAGSLTASTNEKLFF
.,TRBJ2-3,TRBV11-2,.,16,TGTGCCAGCATCACCTTCAGGTCATCTGGCACAGATACGCAGTATTTT,CASITFRSSGTDTQYF